Sequencing of this T cell receptor (beta chain) was carried out in a study of T-cell memory formation after mild COVID-19. This clonotype was counted at least ten times. In TCRdb, the 5' RACE reads were re-called with MiXCR into one record per CDR3 protein. The sample yields over 30,000 distinct CDR3 sequences, about 10% seen once. This CDR3 is 14 amino acids long. V shed 3 bases, J shed 3 bases, and the junction held 1 base outside the gene matches. From germline, CDR1 is MRHNA and CDR2 SNTAGT. The origin of this receptor is a man between 18 and 29 years old who had mild COVID-19 (a few samples of this study predate the infection). Cell type and time point are not known. The gene calls are TRBV6-4 and TRBJ2-2; the match to TRBD1 covers 7 bases. The sample comprised PBMCs or a T cell subset sorted from them (not recorded which). The DNA for the CDR3 is TGTGCCAGCAGTGATGGGACAGACACCGGGGAGCTGTTTTTT. Amino acid sequence: CASSDGTDTGELFF.